A selection of T cell receptor beta chains follows, all from one sample in a study of blood T cells in healthy people across ages. TCRdb independently ran MiXCR on the 5' RACE reads; one entry per CDR3 protein. The table has 650,000 to 950,000 distinct CDR3 sequences, 40% to 50% seen once. Source material: blood. The receptors were gathered from a man aged 55 to 70 in good health. CDR3s include the opening cysteine and the closing phenylalanine or tryptophan. D genes are given only for firm matches. Clone sizes are given selectively: once, few, many, or a class where the clone is expanded.

many,TRBJ1-5,NA,TRBV5-1,TGCGCCAGCAGCTTGGCGAGCAATCAGCCCCAGCATTTT,CASSLASNQPQHF
NA,TRBJ1-2,NA,TRBV7-9,TGTGCCAGCAGCTCGAGCGGGATGGATAACTATGGCTACACCTTC,CASSSSGMDNYGYTF
few,TRBJ1-1,TRBD1,TRBV11-3,TGTGCCAGCAGCTCGGGAACAGGGGGCATCAGCACTGAAGCTTTCTTT,CASSSGTGGISTEAFF
few,TRBJ2-1,TRBD1,TRBV5-1,TGCGCCAGCAGCTCCGGACAGGGGGGAAAAAATGAGCAGTTCTTC,CASSSGQGGKNEQFF
NA,TRBJ2-7,NA,TRBV2,TGTGCCAGCAGTGATCCCTCGGGCTCCTACAATGAGCAGTACTTC,CASSDPSGSYNEQYF
NA,TRBJ2-7,TRBD1,TRBV27,TGTGCCAGCAGTCCGCCCCGGACAGGGATGTCCGAGCAGTACTTC,CASSPPRTGMSEQYF
few,TRBJ1-5,NA,TRBV7-2,TGTGCCAGCAGCCCTGGGACCGGCCGGCCCCAGCATTTT,CASSPGTGRPQHF
many,TRBJ2-2,TRBD2,TRBV4-1,TGCGCCAGCAGCCAAGATAGTATCAAGGCGACTAGCGGGGGGATAGGGGAGCTGTTTTTT,CASSQDSIKATSGGIGELFF
NA,TRBJ1-4,NA,TRBV25-1,TGTGCCAGCAGTGATTCCCGTGGGAGAGGGTTTGAAAAACTGTTTTTT,CASSDSRGRGFEKLFF
few,TRBJ2-3,TRBD1,TRBV10-1,TGCGCCAGCAGCGGGATCGGACAGGGAAGAGATACGCAGTATTTT,CASSGIGQGRDTQYF
NA,TRBJ2-7,TRBD1,TRBV9,TGTGCCAGCAGCGGACGGGACAGGTACGAGCAGTACTTC,CASSGRDRYEQYF
NA,TRBJ2-1,NA,TRBV20-1,TGCAGTGCTAGACATGGGCCGACGTCCTACAATGAGCAGTTCTTC,CSARHGPTSYNEQFF
NA,TRBJ2-7,TRBD2,TRBV4-1,TGCGCCAGCAGCTCTCTAGCGGGTGCCTCCTACGAGCAGTACTTC,CASSSLAGASYEQYF
NA,TRBJ1-5,TRBD1,TRBV3-1,TGTGCCAGCAGCCAAGGGGCCCCAACAGGGGGCAATCAGCCCCAGCATTTT,CASSQGAPTGGNQPQHF
NA,TRBJ2-7,TRBD1,TRBV27,TGTGCCAGCAGTTCTCGACAGGGCACGTACTTC,CASSSRQGTYF
NA,TRBJ2-5,TRBD1,TRBV5-5,TGTGCCAGCAGCTACGTCAGGGGGAACCAAGAGACCCAGTACTTC,CASSYVRGNQETQYF
many,TRBJ2-5,NA,TRBV20-1,TGCAGTGCTAGACAGACCCAGGACGGGACCCAGTACTTC,CSARQTQDGTQYF
NA,TRBJ1-2,TRBD1,TRBV7-2,TGTGCCACACAGATCCGGGACAGCTATGGCTACACCTTC,CATQIRDSYGYTF
NA,TRBJ2-3,TRBD2,TRBV29-1,TGCAGCGTTGCCTTTGAGACTAGCGGGGACACAGATACGCAGTATTTT,CSVAFETSGDTDTQYF
NA,TRBJ2-7,TRBD1,TRBV12-3/TRBV12-4,TGTGCCAGCAGTCGCCGGGACAGGACCTACGAGCAGTACTTC,CASSRRDRTYEQYF
NA,TRBJ2-1,TRBD2,TRBV29-1,TGCGGCGTTGCGAGCGGGGGGTCTTCCTACAATGAGCAGTTCTTC,CGVASGGSSYNEQFF
NA,TRBJ2-7,NA,TRBV7-9,TGTGCCAGCAGCTCTGCCCCAGCCGACTACGAGCAGTACTTC,CASSSAPADYEQYF
few,TRBJ2-5,NA,TRBV6-2/TRBV6-3,TGTGCCAGCAGTTACAGGACAGTCCAAGAGACCCAGTACTTC,CASSYRTVQETQYF
NA,TRBJ2-5,TRBD2,TRBV28,TGTGCCGGCAGTCCCCTGATAGCGGGGGGACAAGAGACCCAGTACTTC,CAGSPLIAGGQETQYF
few,TRBJ2-5,NA,TRBV4-1,TGCGCCAGCAGCCAAGCCCCGCGGCAGCTCCAAGAGACCCAGTACTTC,CASSQAPRQLQETQYF
few,TRBJ2-3,NA,TRBV9,TGTGCCAGCAGCGTAGCCGCTAGCCCCGATACGCAGTATTTT,CASSVAASPDTQYF
NA,TRBJ2-7,TRBD1,TRBV11-1,TGTGCCAGCAGCTCGGCCCGCACAGGGGTAAGCAGCGAGCAGTACTTC,CASSSARTGVSSEQYF
NA,TRBJ1-2,NA,TRBV4-3,TGCGCCAGCAGCCAAGAGACGTACACGACTAACTATGGCTACACCTTC,CASSQETYTTNYGYTF
NA,TRBJ1-2,TRBD1,TRBV28,TGTGCCAGCATTGGGGGAGGACAGGGTCCCTTTGGCTACACCTTC,CASIGGGQGPFGYTF
NA,TRBJ2-3,NA,TRBV9,TGTGCCAGCAGCGTAGGGGCTTCCACTAGCACAGATACGCAGTATTTT,CASSVGASTSTDTQYF
NA,TRBJ2-3,TRBD2,TRBV6-5,TGTGCCAGCAGTTACTCTCCCCCCCGGACTAGCGGGGCCCTCGAGACGCAGTATTTT,CASSYSPPRTSGALETQYF
NA,TRBJ2-7,NA,TRBV30,TGTGCCTGGAGTGAACAGGCCTACGAGCAGTACTTC,CAWSEQAYEQYF
NA,TRBJ1-4,NA,TRBV6-6,TGTGCCAGCACCAAGGCGGGTGAAAAACTGTTTTTT,CASTKAGEKLFF
few,TRBJ2-5,TRBD1,TRBV10-1,TGCGCCAGCAGTGCCGGGACAGGGCTTCAGTACTTC,CASSAGTGLQYF
few,TRBJ1-4,NA,TRBV4-3,TGCGCCAGCAGCCAGCCTGCCGAGCCTGAAAAACTGTTTTTT,CASSQPAEPEKLFF
few,TRBJ2-5,NA,TRBV6-2/TRBV6-3,TGTGCCAGCAGATACAGGGATAAAGAGACCCAGTACTTC,CASRYRDKETQYF
NA,TRBJ2-3,TRBD2,TRBV27,TGTGCCAGCAGTTTAGTCGTGGGACTAGCGGGGGGAAATACGCAGTATTTT,CASSLVVGLAGGNTQYF
few,TRBJ2-1,NA,TRBV20-1,TGCAGTGCTAGAGATGACTACAGACCGTTTTTGGCCTACAATGAGCAGTTCTTC,CSARDDYRPFLAYNEQFF
NA,TRBJ2-3,TRBD1,TRBV6-4,TGTGCCAGCAGCCTTAGCCAGGGGGCGATTAGCACAGATACGCAGTATTTT,CASSLSQGAISTDTQYF
few,TRBJ2-7,NA,TRBV4-1,TGCGCCAGCAGCCAAGAAAGGGTAGGTCTCTACGAGCAGTACTTC,CASSQERVGLYEQYF
few,TRBJ2-7,NA,TRBV3-1,TGTGCCAGAAGCCGAGCCCTTGCCCTCAGCTCCTACGAGCAGTACTTC,CARSRALALSSYEQYF
NA,TRBJ2-7,TRBD1,TRBV30,TGTGCCTGGAGTGTGGACAGGGGATCCTACGAGCAGTACTTC,CAWSVDRGSYEQYF
NA,TRBJ2-1,TRBD2,TRBV4-1,TGCGCCAGCAGCCAACTAGCGGACAATGAGCAGTTCTTC,CASSQLADNEQFF
NA,TRBJ1-5,NA,TRBV2,TGTGCCAGCAGTGTACAAGGAGGGGTCAATCAGCCCCAGCATTTT,CASSVQGGVNQPQHF
few,TRBJ2-5,TRBD2,TRBV20-1,TGCAGTGCAGTTAGCGGGGGGGCCTGGGAGACCCAGTACTTC,CSAVSGGAWETQYF
few,TRBJ2-1,TRBD1,TRBV4-3,TGCGCCAGCAGCCAATTAACCGGGACAGGGAGGGATGAGCAGTTCTTC,CASSQLTGTGRDEQFF
NA,TRBJ2-1,TRBD2,TRBV20-1,TGCAGTGCCTCCCTAGCGGGGGGGCCCTGTGAGCAGTTCTTC,CSASLAGGPCEQFF
few,TRBJ1-1,TRBD1,TRBV5-1,TGCGCCAGCAGCTACTACCCGGGACAGAAGAACACTGAAGCTTTCTTT,CASSYYPGQKNTEAFF
few,TRBJ1-1,NA,TRBV27,TGTGCCAGCAGTAAGGGCCACAATCGAGGGAACACTGAAGCTTTCTTT,CASSKGHNRGNTEAFF
few,TRBJ1-2,NA,TRBV7-2,TGTGCCAGCAGCGCAACCGGGTCATATGGCTACACCTTC,CASSATGSYGYTF
many,TRBJ2-7,TRBD1,TRBV20-1,TGCAGTGAAACCCGACAGGGCTACGAGCAGTACTTC,CSETRQGYEQYF
NA,TRBJ2-7,TRBD1,TRBV2,TGTGCCAGCAGGGAACCGGGACAGGGGAGAAACGAGCAGTACTTC,CASREPGQGRNEQYF
NA,TRBJ2-3,NA,TRBV20-1,TGCAGTGCTACTCATGCGGGACAAGCTAGCACAGATACGCAGTATTTT,CSATHAGQASTDTQYF
NA,TRBJ2-7,NA,TRBV20-1,TGCAGTGCTCCCGATCTTAGCACGGGTCCGTGGCAGTACTTC,CSAPDLSTGPWQYF
few,TRBJ2-5,NA,TRBV6-4,TGTGCCAGCCTCGACAGACTCCAAGAGACCCAGTACTTC,CASLDRLQETQYF
NA,TRBJ2-1,TRBD2,TRBV12-3/TRBV12-4,TGTGCCAGCAGTCCCCGGGAGGGGCTCTCCTACAATGAGCAGTTCTTC,CASSPREGLSYNEQFF
NA,TRBJ1-4,TRBD1,TRBV13,TGTGCCAGCAGCCGGGGACAGGGGGATCGGAAACTGTTTTTT,CASSRGQGDRKLFF
many,TRBJ2-1,NA,TRBV28,TGTGCCAGCAGTGAACAGGGAGGAGCAGTTTCGGTCAATGAGCAGTTCTTC,CASSEQGGAVSVNEQFF
once,TRBJ2-3,NA,TRBV27,TGTGCCAGCAGTTCCCCCTCGGGAGATACGCAGTATTTT,CASSSPSGDTQYF
NA,TRBJ2-6,NA,TRBV18,TGTGCCAGCTCACCACCGGCGATTTCTGGGGCCAACGTCCTGACTTTC,CASSPPAISGANVLTF